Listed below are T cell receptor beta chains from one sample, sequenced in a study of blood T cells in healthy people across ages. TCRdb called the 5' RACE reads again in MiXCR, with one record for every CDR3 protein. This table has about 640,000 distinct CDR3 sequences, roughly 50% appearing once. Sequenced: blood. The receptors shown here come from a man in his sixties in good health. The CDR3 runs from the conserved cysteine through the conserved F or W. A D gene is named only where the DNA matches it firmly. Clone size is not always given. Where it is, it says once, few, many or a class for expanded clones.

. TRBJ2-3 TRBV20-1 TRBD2 TGCAGTGCTAGAGATTGGGGGACTAGCGGGGTAGATACGCAGTATTTT CSARDWGTSGVDTQYF
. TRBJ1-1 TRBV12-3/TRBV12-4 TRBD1 TGTGCCAGCAGGCCTAACAGGGGGCTAGCGAACACTGAAGCTTTCTTT CASRPNRGLANTEAFF
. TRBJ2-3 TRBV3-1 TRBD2 TGTGCCAGCAGCCCCCGGACTAGCGGGGGGTCCACGGATACGCAGTATTTT CASSPRTSGGSTDTQYF
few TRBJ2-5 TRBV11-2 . TGTGCCAGCAGCTTCACAGATCAAGAGACCCAGTACTTC CASSFTDQETQYF
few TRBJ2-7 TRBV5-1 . TGCGCCAGCTCCAAAGGGAGTTCCTACGAGCAGTACTTC CASSKGSSYEQYF
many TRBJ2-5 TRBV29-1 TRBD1 TGCAGCGGGGGACAGGGCCAAGAGACCCAGTACTTC CSGGQGQETQYF
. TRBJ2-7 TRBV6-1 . TGTGCCAGCAGTGAAGCGCTTAACCCAACCTACAATGAGCAGTACTTC CASSEALNPTYNEQYF
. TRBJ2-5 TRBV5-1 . TGCGCCAGCAGCTCTCAGGGTAACCAAGAGACCCAGTACTTC CASSSQGNQETQYF
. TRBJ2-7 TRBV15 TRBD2 TGTGCCACCAGCTCCGGCGGGAGGAGCTCCTACAATGAGCAGTACTTC CATSSGGRSSYNEQYF
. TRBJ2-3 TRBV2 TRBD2 TGTGCCAGCAGTGGGGGACTAGCGGGGGCCCTTAGCACAGATACGCAGTATTTT CASSGGLAGALSTDTQYF
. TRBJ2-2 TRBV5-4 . TGTGCCAGCAGCTTCGGGGGCCCGGGCACCGGGGAGCTGTTTTTT CASSFGGPGTGELFF
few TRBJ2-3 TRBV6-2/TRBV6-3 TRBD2 TGTGCCAGCAGTAGACTAGCGCTCGATACGCAGTATTTT CASSRLALDTQYF
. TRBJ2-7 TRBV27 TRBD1 TGTGCCAGCAGTTTACGGGGACAGGGGGCTGGATCCTACGAGCAGTACTTC CASSLRGQGAGSYEQYF
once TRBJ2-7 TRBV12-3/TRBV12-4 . TGTGCCAGCAGTCCACGGGGGGCCACGGGCTCCTACGAGCAGTACTTC CASSPRGATGSYEQYF
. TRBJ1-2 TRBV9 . TGTGCCAGCAGCGTAGACGGCACCTATGGCTACACCTTC CASSVDGTYGYTF
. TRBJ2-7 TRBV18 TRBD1 TGTGCCAGCTCACCACGGACAGGCGTCATCTACGAGCAGTACTTC CASSPRTGVIYEQYF
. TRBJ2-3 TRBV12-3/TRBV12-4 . TGTGCCAGCAGTTTGGTGGCAGGGTATGCAGATACGCAGTATTTT CASSLVAGYADTQYF
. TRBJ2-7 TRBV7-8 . TGTGCCAGCAGCTTAATCCGGGGCTCCTACGAGCAGTACTTC CASSLIRGSYEQYF
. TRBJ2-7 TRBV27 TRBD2 TGTGCCAGCAGTTTAGCAGGGTTGGGACTACGTGAGCAGTACTTC CASSLAGLGLREQYF
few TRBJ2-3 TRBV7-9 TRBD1 TGTGCCAGCAGCTCGCGCATGGGACAGGGCCCATCAGATACGCAGTATTTT CASSSRMGQGPSDTQYF
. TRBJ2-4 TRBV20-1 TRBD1 TGCAGTGCTAGCCGGACAGGGGTTGACATTCAGTACTTC CSASRTGVDIQYF
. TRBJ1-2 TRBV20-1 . TGCAGTGCTAGCGGTTCAGGGCTCATTAACTATGGCTACACCTTC CSASGSGLINYGYTF
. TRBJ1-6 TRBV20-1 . TGCAGTGCTAGGGAATCCTATAATTCACCCCTCCACTTT CSARESYNSPLHF
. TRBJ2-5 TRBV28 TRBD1 TGTGCCAGCAGTTTGGGGACAGGGGCTAGGGCCCAGTACTTC CASSLGTGARAQYF
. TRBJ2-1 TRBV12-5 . TGTGCTAGTGGCTCCTCCTACAGTGAGCAGTTCTTC CASGSSYSEQFF
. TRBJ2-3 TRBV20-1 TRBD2 TGCAGTGCTAGATGGGGCGGGGGGGGCCATGGTACGCAGTATTTT CSARWGGGGHGTQYF
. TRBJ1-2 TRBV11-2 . TGTGCCAGCAGCCCCCCGTGGGATGGCTACACCTTC CASSPPWDGYTF
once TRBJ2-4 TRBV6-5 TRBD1 TGTGCCAGCAGTCCACAGGGGGCCGCCAAAAACATTCAGTACTTC CASSPQGAAKNIQYF
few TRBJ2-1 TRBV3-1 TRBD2 TGTGCCAGCAGCCAAGTTCTGACTAGCGGCGTCTACAATGAGCAGTTCTTC CASSQVLTSGVYNEQFF
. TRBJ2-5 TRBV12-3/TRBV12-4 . TGTGCCAGCAGTTTAGTTGGCGGGAATAAGACCCAGTACTTC CASSLVGGNKTQYF
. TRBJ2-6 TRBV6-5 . TGTGCCAGCAGTTGGATGGTACCTGAGGCCAACGTCCTGACTTTC CASSWMVPEANVLTF
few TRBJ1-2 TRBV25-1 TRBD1 TGTGCCAGCAGTGAAACGGGACAGAAGCAGGGCTACACCTTC CASSETGQKQGYTF